This TCR beta chain was identified in a study of long-term antiretroviral therapy in people with HIV. Version v3.0 of the immunoSEQ assay ran at survey level. Clones were sequenced by immunoSEQ multiplex PCR, and TCRdb holds only the in-frame ones, with some missing. The repertoire holds about 14,000 clones, with 82% as singletons. CDR1 and CDR2 from the germline V gene are MNHNY and SVGAGI (reference sequence). This CDR3 region has 12 residues. V was shortened by 5 bases and J by 7 bases, with 12 bases between the two germline ends. The sequencing here drew on unsorted PBMCs, taken 1.8 years before starting antiretroviral therapy. This clonotype originated in a woman in her thirties or forties with HIV. The J gene is TRBJ2-7, the V gene TRBV6-6, with D possibly TRBD1 on 5 matching bases. The CDR3 is CASSPPQGEQYF. The CDR3 region has the DNA TGTGCCAGCAGTCCCCCCCAGGGAGAGCAGTACTTC.